This TCR beta chain was documented in a study of OX40 agonist ivuxolimab in advanced cancers. Here immunoSEQ multiplex PCR was the method, and the copy in TCRdb shows in-frame clones only, minus some. This table holds about 48,000 clones, around nine tenths found once. V shed 3 bases and J shed 7 bases, with 15 bases lying between them. CDR3 length equals 14 residues. Germline CDR1 is KGHSH and CDR2 is LQKENI. The sequence was collected from an adult with an advanced solid tumor such as melanoma, head and neck, liver or kidney cancer. Sequences were derived from CD4+ or CD8+ T cells sorted from blood, sampled in a trial of the OX40 agonist ivuxolimab. The J gene is TRBJ1-2, the V gene TRBV18; D possibly corresponds to TRBD1 (5 bases). CDR3 nucleotide sequence: TGTGCCAGCTCACCGCCCCGGGGCCAGGGTGGCTACACCTTC. This encodes CASSPPRGQGGYTF.